These 31 T cell receptor beta chains came from one sample sequenced in a study of blood T cells in healthy people across ages (dated by TCRdb to about 2015). Library construction relied on 5' RACE. The second PCR ran for about 6 to 12 cycles and used a J-beta primer mix along with a sample-barcoded 5' primer. In-frame beta chains were kept once TCRdb had trimmed the public reads at Q25 with fastp and called clones with MiXCR. Rows with one shared CDR3 protein collapse into an entry with the most common genes and DNA. For this sample the table gives approximately 2,000,000 distinct CDR3 sequences, of which about 39% were detected only once. The biggest ten clones account for 23% of the sample. Source material: blood. Receptor source: a human donor in good health.

The chain couples TRBV7-3 to TRBJ1-2; 9 nucleotides match TRBD1. Per germline, CDR1 SGHTA and CDR2 FQGTGA. This CDR3 is 18 amino acids long. With V trimmed by 3 bases and J by 5 bases, 16 bases remained unmatched. The CDR3 region has the DNA TGTGCCAGCAGCTTTACCGGGACAGGGTTAGGGGGGTTTTATGGCTACACCTTC. Translation gives CASSFTGTGLGGFYGYTF.

The chain joins TRBV25-1 to TRBJ2-2; 7 bases map to TRBD2. Germline CDR1 MGHDK, CDR2 SYGVNS. This CDR3 region has 13 residues. Trimming cost V 4 bases and J 7 bases; bases outside gene matches: 3. The chain's CDR3 is CASSVGGIGELFF. The CDR3 DNA reads TGTGCCAGCAGTGTGGGGGGGATCGGGGAGCTGTTTTTT.

The genes are TRBV6-6 and TRBJ2-1; TRBD1 matches at 7 bases. With 7 bases clipped from V and 8 bases from J, the junction kept 17 bases outside the gene matches. CDR1 is MNHNY and CDR2 is SVGAGI in the germline V gene (reference sequence). CDR3 length: 16 amino acids. CDR3 amino acids: CASNPNDRVRSDEQFF. CDR3 in DNA: TGTGCCAGCAATCCGAATGACAGGGTTAGGTCAGATGAGCAGTTCTTC.

This chain uses TRBV6-2 or TRBV6-3 with TRBJ1-2; D unresolved. V lost 4 bases and J 9 bases, leaving 15 bases between the germline ends. Germline V lookup: CDR1 MNHEY, CDR2 SVGEGT. The CDR3 runs to 13 residues. The CDR3 spells CASSSNDPARYTF. The DNA for the CDR3 is TGTGCCAGCAGTTCAAACGATCCCGCCCGCTACACCTTC.

This chain uses TRBV6-2 or TRBV6-3 with TRBJ2-4; TRBD2 is a possible D gene (5 bases). This CDR3 region has 13 residues. Germline CDR1 MNHEY, CDR2 SVGEGT. V was shortened by 8 bases and J by 8 bases, with 16 bases between the two germline ends. The chain's CDR3 is CASHGRDPDIQYF. The DNA of the CDR3 is TGTGCCAGCCACGGCCGGGATCCTGACATTCAGTACTTC.

This clonotype has just a few counts. The gene calls are TRBV10-3 and TRBJ2-5, with D unresolved. V was cut by 1 base and J by 3 bases, with 12 bases left in between. CDR1 is ENHRY and CDR2 is SYGVKD in the germline V gene. The CDR3 contains 15 residues. Here the CDR3 reads CAISEFGQFKETQYF. The DNA for the CDR3 is TGTGCCATCAGTGAGTTCGGGCAGTTCAAAGAGACCCAGTACTTC.

This chain uses TRBV6-1 with TRBJ2-7; D is possibly TRBD1 (6 bases). Germline V lookup: CDR1 MNHNS, CDR2 SASEGT. Trimming took off 5 bases at V and 4 bases at J, with 15 bases between the two ends. The CDR3 covers 14 residues. The CDR3 nucleotides are TGTGCCAGCAGTCTTCGGGACACTATATACGAGCAGTACTTC. Its protein product is CASSLRDTIYEQYF.

The chain recombines TRBV12-3 or TRBV12-4 with TRBJ2-2; TRBD2 is a possible D gene (5 bases). The CDR3 has 15 amino acids. Trimming left V 3 bases short and J 3 bases short, with 11 bases between. CDR3 bases: TGTGCCAGCAGTTTCCGGGGTACGGACACCGGGGAGCTGTTTTTT. Translation: CASSFRGTDTGELFF.

The rearrangement uses TRBV7-9 and TRBJ2-7; D is unclear. Trimming stripped 1 base from V and 5 bases from J, with 12 bases between. Looked up from germline, CDR1 is SEHNR and CDR2 is FQNEAQ (reference sequence). The CDR3 length is 14 residues. CDR3 DNA: TGTGCCAGCAGCTTAGTTGGGGTGGAGAACGAGCAGTACTTC. It specifies CASSLVGVENEQYF.

This clonotype was found once. The chain uses TRBV20-1 and TRBJ2-1; D may correspond to TRBD1 or TRBD2 (6 bases each). Germline CDR1 is DFQATT and CDR2 is SNEGSKA (reference sequence). Trimming pared 2 bases from V and 0 bases from J, leaving 11 bases between. The CDR3 is made up of 15 amino acids. CDR3 nucleotides: TGCAGTGCTAGAAGTCCGGGGGCCTCCTACAATGAGCAGTTCTTC. The encoded protein is CSARSPGASYNEQFF.

This clonotype was counted only a few times. The chain joins TRBV15 to TRBJ2-1, with 7 positions matching TRBD2. This CDR3 is 15 amino acids long. Germline CDR1 reads LNHNV; CDR2 reads YYDKDF (reference sequence). The V and J ends lost 3 bases and 4 bases, in that order; junction bases with no gene match: 6. The DNA for the CDR3 is TGTGCCACCAGCAGGGCGCTAGCGGTATACAATGAGCAGTTCTTC. Amino acid sequence: CATSRALAVYNEQFF.

V usage is TRBV4-1 and J usage is TRBJ1-5; D might be TRBD1 (6 bases). CDR1 MGHRA and CDR2 YSYEKL come from the germline V gene. This CDR3 is built from 15 residues. Trimming stripped 1 base from V and 4 bases from J, with 11 bases between. CDR3 nucleotide sequence: TGCGCCAGCAGCCAAGTAGCCGACAGGAATCAGCCCCAGCATTTT. Encoded protein: CASSQVADRNQPQHF.

This clonotype appeared a few times. V gene TRBV6-6 combines with J gene TRBJ2-7; the D gene is possibly TRBD1 (6 bases). Per the germline V gene, CDR1 is MNHNY and CDR2 is SVGAGI (reference sequence). V was trimmed by 4 bases and J by 2 bases, leaving 12 bases between them. The CDR3 extends over 14 amino acids. CDR3 DNA: TGTGCCAGCAGTTTATACGGGGACACCTACGAGCAGTACTTC. It is translated as CASSLYGDTYEQYF.

The chain couples TRBV4-3 to TRBJ1-2, with D tentatively TRBD1 (5 bases). The germline V gene has CDR1 LGHNA and CDR2 YSLEER. CDR3 size: 16 residues. V was pared by 4 bases and J by 11 bases, with 26 bases between. CDR3 in amino acids: CASSRIGSGREKGYTF. The CDR3 region has the DNA TGCGCCAGCAGCCGAATTGGATCAGGGAGGGAGAAGGGTTACACCTTC.

This clonotype turned up a few times. The genes are TRBV5-1 and TRBJ2-1, with a possible D match to TRBD2 (7 bases). This CDR3 contains 17 residues. Trimming took off 1 base at V and 1 base at J, with 15 bases between the two ends. Germline V gives CDR1 SGHRS, CDR2 YFSETQ. The CDR3 protein is CASSLRGGGSSYNEQFF. CDR3 sequence (DNA): TGCGCCAGCAGCTTGAGGGGCGGGGGCTCTTCCTACAATGAGCAGTTCTTC.

This clonotype was found a few times. The chain employs TRBV29-1 and TRBJ2-3; 8 positions agree with TRBD2. V shed 6 bases, J shed 1 base, and the junction held 15 bases outside the gene matches. The CDR3 sequence is 17 residues long. Germline V gene sequence: CDR1 SQVTM, CDR2 ANQGSEA. CDR3 sequence (DNA): TGCAGCGTCGACGGCAGTGCGGCGGGGGGCGGCACAGATACGCAGTATTTT. This gives the protein CSVDGSAAGGGTDTQYF.

V and J are TRBV4-2 and TRBJ2-7; possibly TRBD2 for D (5 bases). V was shortened by 1 base and J by 2 bases, with 15 bases between the two germline ends. The V gene's germline CDR1 is LGHNA and CDR2 YNFKEQ. This CDR3 region has 16 residues. In nucleotides, the CDR3 is TGTGCCAGCAGCCAAGTTCGTCTAGAGGGTCCCTACGAGCAGTACTTC. Translation: CASSQVRLEGPYEQYF.

The chain joins TRBV20-1 to TRBJ2-1; no clear D gene. V gave up 6 bases and J gave up 7 bases, with 13 bases separating them. The germline V gene encodes CDR1 DFQATT and CDR2 SNEGSKA (reference sequence). The CDR3 is made up of 12 amino acids. The CDR3 here is CSAETYGNEQFF. CDR3 bases: TGCAGTGCCGAGACGTATGGGAATGAGCAGTTCTTC.

This rearrangement joins TRBV4-1 to TRBJ2-1; D remains unclear. The CDR3 runs 11 residues. Germline V CDR1 and CDR2: MGHRA, YSYEKL. Trimming left V 2 bases short and J 12 bases short, with 8 bases between. The CDR3 region is CASSQSGLQFF. CDR3 DNA sequence: TGCGCCAGCAGCCAATCGGGCCTGCAGTTCTTC.

Concerning this clonotype: Germline and junction disagree at one end, which may indicate a read error. The V call is TRBV10-3, the J call TRBJ2-4; 8 nucleotides match TRBD2. There are 13 residues in the CDR3. CDR1 and CDR2 from the germline V gene are ENHRY and SYGVKD. Here the CDR3 DNA reads TGTGCCATCGGGAGCGGGGGTTTGTACGAGCAGGACTTC. Encoded protein: CAIGSGGLYEQDF.

The genes are TRBV6-2 or TRBV6-3 and TRBJ1-2, with D uncertain. CDR1 and CDR2 (germline): MNHEY, SVGEGT. The CDR3 covers 12 residues. V was trimmed by 8 bases and J by 5 bases, leaving 12 bases between them. The CDR3 DNA is TGTGCCAGCCGGGTGAGAACTTATGGCTACACCTTC. This codes for CASRVRTYGYTF.

The gene calls are TRBV20-1 and TRBJ2-7; D unclear. From germline, CDR1 is DFQATT and CDR2 SNEGSKA (reference sequence). This CDR3 is built from 13 residues. V lost 5 bases, J lost 2 bases, and 13 bases lay in between. CDR3 amino acids: CSAPIGITYEQYF. The CDR3 coding sequence is TGCAGTGCTCCGATCGGTATAACCTACGAGCAGTACTTC.

This chain uses TRBV5-5 with TRBJ1-1, with D possibly matching TRBD1 (5 bases). Deletions cut 2 bases from V and 3 bases from J, with 11 bases between. The germline V gene encodes CDR1 SGHKS and CDR2 YYEKEE (reference sequence). The CDR3 totals 14 residues. The CDR3 region is CASSFARVDTEAFF. Written as DNA, the CDR3 is TGTGCCAGCAGCTTCGCCAGGGTGGACACTGAAGCTTTCTTT.

The V gene is TRBV12-5, the J gene TRBJ1-2; D uncertain. Trimming left V 6 bases short and J 3 bases short, with 11 bases between. The CDR3 runs 13 residues. Germline V gene lookup returns CDR1 LGHNT and CDR2 FRNRAP. The CDR3 spells CASGYREDYGYTF. CDR3 coding DNA: TGTGCTAGTGGCTACCGGGAGGACTATGGCTACACCTTC.

This clonotype was seen only a few times. This chain uses TRBV4-3 with TRBJ2-1; 8 positions match TRBD2. Losses at the gene ends were 0 bases for V and 13 bases for J; bases not matched to a gene: 8. There are 14 residues in the CDR3. Germline CDR1 LGHNA, CDR2 YSLEER. CDR3 coding DNA: TGCGCCAGCAGCCAAGACCTCATTAGCGGGGAACAGTTCTTC. Translation: CASSQDLISGEQFF.

The V and J genes are TRBV7-8 and TRBJ1-2; D call uncertain. The CDR3 runs to 12 residues. V lost 4 bases to trimming and J lost 8 bases, with 11 bases between them. The germline V gene encodes CDR1 SGHVS and CDR2 FQNEAQ. The CDR3: CASSSPTPGYTF. CDR3 sequence (DNA): TGTGCCAGCAGCTCCCCTACACCGGGCTACACCTTC.

J is TRBJ2-1 and V is TRBV5-5; 8 bases map to TRBD1. CDR1 is SGHKS, CDR2 YYEKEE, per germline (reference sequence). V trimming: 9 bases; J trimming: 2 bases; junction bases outside the gene matches: 4. CDR3 length: 13 residues. The CDR3 protein is CANDRGTYNEQFF. CDR3 nucleotides: TGTGCCAATGACAGGGGTACCTACAATGAGCAGTTCTTC.

The chain carries TRBV29-1 and TRBJ2-1; D gene ambiguous. Germline V CDR1 and CDR2: SQVTM, ANQGSEA. Trimming left V 7 bases short and J 4 bases short, with 14 bases between. CDR3 size: 13 residues. The CDR3 region is CSAPQMRYNEQFF. The CDR3 bases are TGCAGCGCCCCCCAGATGCGGTACAATGAGCAGTTCTTC.

This clonotype was counted a few times. The gene calls are TRBV7-9 and TRBJ1-1, with 9 positions matching TRBD1. Germline V gene data show CDR1 as SEHNR and CDR2 as FQNEAQ (reference sequence). The J segment lost 5 bases and the V segment lost 1 base, leaving 5 bases of the junction unmatched. This CDR3 is built from 15 residues. The CDR3 DNA follows: TGTGCCAGCAGCTTAGTTGGGACAGGGAAAACTGAAGCTTTCTTT. Translated: CASSLVGTGKTEAFF.

The rearrangement joins TRBV24-1 to TRBJ2-5; D ambiguous. Germline CDR1 reads KGHDR; CDR2 reads SFDVKD. The ends were cut back, 0 bases at V and 0 bases at J, with 4 bases in the middle. The CDR3 length is 14 residues. CDR3 DNA: TGTGCCACCAGTGATTTGACAGACCAAGAGACCCAGTACTTC. Residues: CATSDLTDQETQYF.

The chain carries TRBV5-4 and TRBJ1-1; 10 bases are a match to TRBD1. The J segment lost 7 bases and the V segment lost 0 bases, leaving 6 bases of the junction unmatched. The CDR3 sequence is 15 residues long. Germline assignment: CDR1 SGHNT and CDR2 YYREEE (reference sequence). DNA for the CDR3: TGTGCCAGCAGCTTGGAAAGGGACAGGGGCGATGAAGCTTTCTTT. The encoded protein is CASSLERDRGDEAFF.